This TCR beta chain was captured by sequencing in a study of CD8+CD57+ T cells in acquired aplastic anemia. Overall study context: The DNA of sorted CD4+ and CD8+ cells averaged 3.2 ug.

On this clonotype: Its antigen is unidentified.

Study-level findings and limits: Patients and controls were not found to differ significantly in CD8+ Simpson's diversity. Roughly 30 CD8+ CDR3 sequences occurred in both the patients and the controls.

The germline V gene has CDR1 DFQATT and CDR2 SNEGSKA (reference sequence). The CDR3 sequence is 11 residues long. Individuals selected for sequencing had exhibited CD8+CD57+ cell expansion on flow cytometry. Everyone among the patients had severe acquired aplastic anemia. Genomic DNA constituted the template upon which TCR beta VDJ and CDR3 profiling was performed. From the reads, TCRdb called clonotypes with MiXCR, one entry per CDR3 protein. Among some 180,000 distinct CDR3 sequences listed, about three fifths were seen once. The specimen was sorted CD4+, CD8+, or CD8+CD57+ T cells (not recorded which) from PBMCs. This chain connects TRBV20-1 to TRBJ2-5, with a weak D call TRBD2 (7 bases). The clonotype comes from a human donor with aplastic anemia. The CDR3 spells CSARGAETQYF. DNA of the CDR3: TGCAGCGCTCGGGGGGCGGAGACCCAGTACTTC.